This TCR beta chain was captured by sequencing in a study of CD8 T cells in Susac syndrome. The CDR3 contains 13 residues. CDR1 is LGHNA, CDR2 YSLEER, per germline. The V and J ends lost 4 bases and 10 bases respectively, with 16 bases between them. An amount of RNA that ranged from 0.5 to 1 ug was reverse transcribed with random hexamers. Via MiXCR, TCRdb re-called the immunoSEQ multiplex PCR reads, giving one row per CDR3 protein. Of over 150,000 distinct CDR3 sequences listed, 85% to 95% are singletons. The CD8+ and CD4+ T cells were isolated magnetically using a negative isolation approach, whereas the TEMRA cells were enriched by FACS.

This receptor was identified in a human donor with Susac syndrome. The chain links TRBV4-3 to TRBJ1-2; a possible D gene is TRBD1 (6 bases). Sequenced sample: CD4+ T cells from PBMCs. The CDR3 loop reads CASSRSGAGDYTF. The CDR3 DNA reads TGCGCCAGCAGCCGATCAGGGGCTGGGGACTACACCTTC.